The 20 T cell receptor beta chains below come from one sample, sequenced in a study of shared clonotypes between healthy human individuals. Clones were sequenced by immunoSEQ multiplex PCR, and TCRdb holds only the in-frame ones, with some missing. There are about 1 million clones in the sample; about three quarters occur only once, and 1.4% to 1.5% lies in the top ten. The sequenced material came from memory CD4+ T cells sorted from blood. Regarding subset: CD45RA-negative fraction. These receptors were taken from a man younger than 35 in good health.

This clone has just a few counts. The gene calls are TRBV7-2 and TRBJ2-7; TRBD2 matches at 10 bases. The CDR3 is made up of 13 amino acids. Germline CDR1 reads SGHTA; CDR2 reads FQGNSA. V lost 1 base, J lost 7 bases, and 1 base stayed unmatched. CDR3 amino acids: CASSLVTSGEQYF. As DNA, the CDR3 is TGTGCCAGCAGCTTAGTGACTAGCGGGGAGCAGTACTTC.

This CDR3 is CASSLGMAGGQETQYF. In DNA, the CDR3 is TGTGCCAGCAGCTTGGGCATGGCGGGGGGGCAAGAGACCCAGTACTTC. The chain carries TRBV5-4 and TRBJ2-5; the match to TRBD2 covers 9 bases. The CDR3 extends over 16 amino acids. V shed 0 bases and J 2 bases; nucleotides not matched to a gene: 5. Germline values: CDR1 SGHNT, CDR2 YYREEE (reference sequence).

V gene TRBV6-6 combines with J gene TRBJ2-7; 7 bases are shared with TRBD2. The CDR3 contains 13 residues. Losses at the gene ends were 5 bases for V and 6 bases for J; bases not matched to a gene: 7. The germline CDR1 and CDR2 sequences are MNHNY and SVGAGI (reference sequence). DNA for the CDR3: TGTGCCAGCAGTACCGGACTAGGAGGCGAGCAGTACTTC. This sequence encodes CASSTGLGGEQYF.

The CDR3 sequence: CASATGTGAYEQYF. The CDR3 nucleotides are TGTGCCAGCGCTACCGGGACAGGGGCCTACGAGCAGTACTTC. The V call is TRBV7-9, the J call TRBJ2-7; 10 nucleotides agree with TRBD1. With 8 bases clipped from V and 2 bases from J, the junction kept 6 bases outside the gene matches. This CDR3 comprises 14 residues. Germline CDR1 and CDR2: SEHNR and FQNEAQ (reference sequence). Combining the CDR3 with reference TRBV7-9 and TRBJ2-7 gives the whole variable domain DTGVSQNPRHKITKRGQNVTFRCDPISEHNRLYWYRQTLGQGPEFLTYFQNEAQLEKSRLLSDRFSAERPKGSFSTLEIQRTEQGDSAMYLCASATGTGAYEQYFGPGTRLTVT.

This clone was recorded only once. J is TRBJ2-7 and V is TRBV28; TRBD2 might be the D (6 bases). Germline V gene data show CDR1 as MDHEN and CDR2 as SYDVKM. CDR3 length equals 14 residues. V was trimmed by 3 bases and J by 3 bases, leaving 12 bases between them. In nucleotides, the CDR3 is TGTGCCAGCAGTTTCGCACTAGCAGTCTACGAGCAGTACTTC. This gives the protein CASSFALAVYEQYF.

Comment on this clone: Distinct nucleotide sequences in the sample also encode this CDR3. The chain couples TRBV10-3 to TRBJ2-5; D is unclear. The CDR3 spans 12 residues. In germline, CDR1 is ENHRY, CDR2 SYGVKD. With 2 bases removed from V and 2 bases from J, the gap between germline ends came to 3 bases. CDR3 coding DNA: TGTGCCATCAGTGAGCCTCAAGAGACCCAGTACTTC. It encodes CAISEPQETQYF.

J is TRBJ2-5 and V is TRBV7-9; D possibly corresponds to TRBD1 (6 bases). The CDR3 contains 16 residues. With 4 bases removed from V and 2 bases from J, the gap between germline ends came to 17 bases. The germline V gene encodes CDR1 SEHNR and CDR2 FQNEAQ (reference sequence). In nucleotides, the CDR3 is TGTGCCAGCAGCTGGGGCTGGGACACCTTGCAAGAGACCCAGTACTTC. Translation: CASSWGWDTLQETQYF.

The sample holds a few counts of this clone. The gene calls are TRBV11-2 and TRBJ2-3; TRBD2 aligns across 12 bases. V gave up 5 bases and J gave up 5 bases; unmatched junction bases: 8. The CDR3 consists of 16 residues. The germline CDR1 and CDR2 sequences are SGHAT and FQNNGV. The CDR3 spells CASSKLAGGQVDTQYF. The CDR3 DNA sequence: TGTGCCAGCAGCAAGCTAGCGGGAGGGCAGGTAGATACGCAGTATTTT.

J is TRBJ2-6 and V is TRBV2; no firm D call. V lost 3 bases and J lost 0, with 15 bases in between. In germline, CDR1 is SNHLY, CDR2 FYNNEI. The CDR3 is made up of 18 amino acids. The CDR3 sequence is CASSEVGWTRSGANVLTF. CDR3 bases: TGTGCCAGCAGTGAGGTAGGGTGGACCCGCTCTGGGGCCAACGTCCTGACTTTC.

The chain recombines TRBV5-6 with TRBJ2-7; D not resolved. CDR1 and CDR2 (germline): SGHDT, YYEEEE. The CDR3 is made up of 12 amino acids. V lost 4 bases to trimming and J lost 3 bases, with 8 bases between them. The CDR3 region is CASSGPSYEQYF. The CDR3 DNA reads as TGTGCCAGCAGCGGGCCCAGCTACGAGCAGTACTTC.

The gene calls are TRBV7-9 and TRBJ1-5, with D unclear. Deletions cut 0 bases from V and 2 bases from J, with 8 bases between. The germline CDR1 and CDR2 sequences are SEHNR and FQNEAQ (reference sequence). The CDR3 contains 15 residues. CDR3 amino acids: CASSLAMSGNQPQHF. Here the CDR3 DNA reads TGTGCCAGCAGCTTAGCGATGTCAGGCAATCAGCCCCAGCATTTT.

The chain joins TRBV2 to TRBJ2-7; D may correspond to TRBD1 or TRBD2 (5 bases each). The CDR3 has 13 residues. Trimming pared 4 bases from V and 6 bases from J, leaving 13 bases between. CDR1 SNHLY and CDR2 FYNNEI come from the germline V gene. This CDR3 is CASSVGVGFEQYF. CDR3 bases: TGTGCCAGCAGTGTGGGGGTGGGGTTCGAGCAGTACTTC.

V gene TRBV7-8 combines with J gene TRBJ2-7, with 7 bases fitting TRBD2. Per the germline V gene, CDR1 is SGHVS and CDR2 is FQNEAQ. V gave up 0 bases and J gave up 7 bases; unmatched junction bases: 3. There are 13 residues in the CDR3. CDR3: CASSLALAREQYF. In nucleotides, the CDR3 is TGTGCCAGCAGCTTAGCACTAGCGAGGGAGCAGTACTTC. The whole variable domain, filled in from reference TRBV7-8 and TRBJ2-7, reads GAGVSQSPRYKVAKRGQDVALRCDPISGHVSLFWYQQALGQGPEFLTYFQNEAQLDKSGLPSDRFFAERPEGSVSTLKIQRTQQEDSAVYLCASSLALAREQYFGPGTRLTVT.

This chain connects TRBV30 to TRBJ1-1; possible D gene TRBD1, 5 bases. Per the germline V gene, CDR1 is GTSNPN and CDR2 is SVGIG (reference sequence). The CDR3 sequence is 14 residues long. The V and J ends lost 0 bases and 4 bases respectively, with 12 bases between them. Here the CDR3 reads CAWSVMGVRTEAFF. The DNA for the CDR3 is TGTGCCTGGAGTGTTATGGGGGTTCGCACTGAAGCTTTCTTT.

The J gene is TRBJ2-5, the V gene TRBV30, with 7 bases fitting TRBD1. The V and J ends lost 3 bases and 5 bases, in that order; junction bases with no gene match: 9. This CDR3 is 14 amino acids long. Germline CDR1 and CDR2: GTSNPN and SVGIG (reference sequence). In DNA, the CDR3 is TGTGCCTGGAGAAGGGCAGGGGGTGGGGAGACCCAGTACTTC. Residues: CAWRRAGGGETQYF.

This chain joins TRBV6-5 and TRBJ1-2, with TRBD1 matching 10 bases. Per the germline V gene, CDR1 is MNHEY and CDR2 is SVGAGI. The V and J ends lost 7 bases and 4 bases, in that order; junction bases with no gene match: 9. The CDR3 totals 15 residues. The DNA of the CDR3 is TGTGCCAGCAAGATTCCGGGACAGGGGAGCTATGGCTACACCTTC. This gives the protein CASKIPGQGSYGYTF.

The chain links TRBV19 to TRBJ2-5, with 9 bases lining up with TRBD2. Germline V gene sequence: CDR1 LNHDA, CDR2 SQIVND (reference sequence). The CDR3 totals 15 residues. V shed 4 bases and J 5 bases; nucleotides not matched to a gene: 8. Written as DNA, the CDR3 is TGTGCCAGTAGTAGCGGGAGGGGAGTTACTGAGACCCAGTACTTC. This encodes CASSSGRGVTETQYF.

This clone showed up just a few times. One end of the junction does not line up with germline, which may come from a read error. The chain has TRBV9 and TRBJ2-7; D may match TRBD1 or TRBD2 (5 bases each). There are 13 residues in the CDR3. Germline values: CDR1 SGDLS, CDR2 YYNGEE. DNA of the CDR3: TGTGCCAGCAGCCCCTCACCCGGGACGGTACTTACCTTC. Protein sequence: CASSPSPGTVLTF.

J is TRBJ2-4 and V is TRBV7-9, with 14 bases matching TRBD2. The CDR3 covers 17 residues. CDR1 and CDR2 from the germline V gene are SEHNR and FQNEAQ (reference sequence). V lost 5 bases, J lost 7 bases, and 10 bases stayed unmatched. CDR3 sequence reads: CASSPGTSGRSANIQYF. The CDR3 DNA reads TGTGCCAGCAGCCCCGGGACTAGCGGGAGAAGTGCGAACATTCAGTACTTC. The full variable domain, completed using reference TRBV7-9 and TRBJ2-4, is DTGVSQNPRHKITKRGQNVTFRCDPISEHNRLYWYRQTLGQGPEFLTYFQNEAQLEKSRLLSDRFSAERPKGSFSTLEIQRTEQGDSAMYLCASSPGTSGRSANIQYFGAGTRLSVL.

The chain recombines TRBV11-2 with TRBJ2-7; D may be TRBD2 (6 bases). CDR3 length equals 15 residues. Germline-derived CDR1 and CDR2 are SGHAT and FQNNGV. V was shortened by 5 bases and J by 1 base, with 15 bases between the two germline ends. CDR3 coding DNA: TGTGCCAGCAGCCCACTAGCCCCCCAGTCCTACGAGCAGTACTTC. This translates into CASSPLAPQSYEQYF.